The 26 T cell receptor beta chains listed next were all sequenced from one sample in a study of blood T cell repertoires in COVID-19. Generated by immunoSEQ multiplex PCR, the TCRdb table keeps only in-frame clones and is missing some. Of some 110,000 clones listed, about 76% were seen once; the top ten hold 30% to 45%. Sequenced material: peripheral blood. These receptors all stem from a man older than 75 with acute or convalescent COVID-19.

The chain joins TRBV28 to TRBJ1-5, with TRBD1 identical over 7 bases. Germline trimming cut 4 bases from V and 7 bases from J; bases unmatched to any gene: 10. CDR1 and CDR2 (germline): MDHEN, SYDVKM. The CDR3 totals 15 residues. The CDR3 nucleotides are TGTGCCAGCAGTTACAGGGGCGGGGTTAGACAGCCCCAGCATTTT. It translates to CASSYRGGVRQPQHF.

In regard to this clone: A read error may produce the germline difference seen at one junction end. The chain is built from TRBV6-5 and TRBJ2-1; 8 positions match TRBD2. Germline V gene lookup returns CDR1 MNHEY and CDR2 SVGAGI. This CDR3 is built from 12 residues. Here the CDR3 reads CASRDDMTSVVF. CDR3 DNA: TGTGCCAGCAGGGACGATATGACTAGCGTCGTCTTC.

This clone showed up just a few times. This rearrangement joins TRBV11-1 to TRBJ2-3; no clear D. The CDR3 contains 14 residues. V lost 3 bases and J 0 bases, leaving 7 bases between the germline ends. The germline gives CDR1 SGHAT, CDR2 FQDESV (reference sequence). The CDR3 nucleotides are TGTGCCAGCAGCTTTGGCGGTAGCACAGATACGCAGTATTTT. This sequence encodes CASSFGGSTDTQYF.

This sequence joins TRBV27 and TRBJ2-1; possible D gene TRBD2, 6 bases. The V and J ends lost 2 bases and 14 bases respectively, with 10 bases between them. Germline values: CDR1 MNHEY, CDR2 SMNVEV (reference sequence). This CDR3 spans 11 amino acids. This CDR3 reads CASSLGAGEFF. The DNA of the CDR3 is TGTGCCAGCAGTTTAGGAGCGGGTGAGTTCTTC.

The chain links TRBV4-1 to TRBJ2-6, with D unresolved. Deletions cut 4 bases from V and 0 bases from J, with 16 bases between. This CDR3 has 18 amino acids. Germline V gene data show CDR1 as MGHRA and CDR2 as YSYEKL. The CDR3 nucleotides read TGCGCCAGCAGCCGGCTGGCTCATCAACGCTCTGGGGCCAACGTCCTGACTTTC. The encoded protein is CASSRLAHQRSGANVLTF.

This chain uses TRBV24-1 with TRBJ2-1; D gene unclear. Germline CDR1 and CDR2: KGHDR and SFDVKD. V lost 7 bases to trimming and J lost 6 bases, with 12 bases between them. The CDR3 runs 13 residues. The CDR3 nucleotides are TGTGCCACCAGCCCCCCCTCTAGCAATGAGCAGTTCTTC. Its translation is CATSPPSSNEQFF.

The chain has TRBV5-1 and TRBJ2-7; D unresolved. In germline, CDR1 is SGHRS, CDR2 YFSETQ. Trimming stripped 4 bases from V and 6 bases from J, with 20 bases between. This CDR3 contains 15 residues. CDR3 in amino acids: CASSPGSSKTSEQYF. CDR3 nucleotide sequence: TGCGCCAGCAGCCCCGGGTCTTCCAAAACCTCCGAGCAGTACTTC.

This rearrangement joins TRBV4-2 to TRBJ1-3, with 9 nucleotides matching TRBD1. Unmatched junction bases numbered 8, after V lost 4 bases and J lost 4 bases. Germline V gene data show CDR1 as LGHNA and CDR2 as YNFKEQ. The CDR3 sequence is 16 residues long. In nucleotides, the CDR3 is TGTGCCAGCAGCCCAACCGGACAGGGGAGAGGAAACACCATATATTTT. Translation: CASSPTGQGRGNTIYF.

The chain employs TRBV2 and TRBJ2-7; the D gene is possibly TRBD1 (6 bases). The germline V and J ends were trimmed by 6 bases and 6 bases, with 9 bases remaining between them. Germline loops: CDR1 SNHLY, CDR2 FYNNEI. This CDR3 contains 11 residues. CDR3 bases: TGTGCCAGCAGGGCAGGGGTCGAGCAGTACTTC. Protein sequence: CASRAGVEQYF.

The chain has TRBV7-9 and TRBJ2-3, with 14 bases aligning to TRBD2. Germline V CDR1 and CDR2: SEHNR, FQNEAQ (reference sequence). The CDR3 consists of 19 residues. Trimming cost V 4 bases and J 2 bases; bases outside gene matches: 11. CDR3 in amino acids: CASSSPGTSGSRTTDTQYF. The CDR3 region has the DNA TGTGCCAGCAGCTCCCCCGGGACTAGCGGGAGTAGGACCACAGATACGCAGTATTTT.

This clone was picked up a small number of times. The V and J genes are TRBV19 and TRBJ1-2; 7 bases fit TRBD1. The V gene's germline CDR1 is LNHDA and CDR2 SQIVND (reference sequence). Unmatched junction bases numbered 14, after V lost 7 bases and J lost 0 bases. This CDR3 is built from 17 residues. CDR3: CASTPQGLTRSNYGYTF. CDR3 bases: TGTGCCAGTACCCCACAGGGGCTCACTCGCTCTAACTATGGCTACACCTTC.

A word on this clone: The sample contains more than one DNA sequence encoding this CDR3. The genes are TRBV28 and TRBJ1-5; TRBD1 is a possible D gene (5 bases). CDR1 and CDR2 (germline): MDHEN, SYDVKM. CDR3 length: 14 residues. With 2 bases removed from V and 1 base from J, the gap between germline ends came to 6 bases. The CDR3 loop is CASSLGGSNQPQHF. The CDR3 DNA reads TGTGCCAGCAGTTTAGGGGGGAGCAATCAGCCCCAGCATTTT.

The chain combines TRBV11-3 with TRBJ2-1; 10 bases match TRBD2. This CDR3 spans 16 amino acids. Per the germline V gene, CDR1 is SGHNT and CDR2 is YENEEA. With V trimmed by 0 bases and J by 8 bases, 7 bases remained unmatched. As DNA, the CDR3 is TGTGCCAGCAGCTTAGACGGCTCTAGCGGGAGTTATGAGCAGTTCTTC. This sequence encodes CASSLDGSSGSYEQFF.

In DNA form, the CDR3 reads TGCAGCGTTGTTTCGCGAACGCAAGAGACCCAGTACTTC. Translating it yields CSVVSRTQETQYF. The genes are TRBV29-1 and TRBJ2-5; D is uncertain. This CDR3 spans 13 amino acids. V lost 4 bases, J lost 2 bases, and 11 bases lay in between. The germline CDR1 and CDR2 sequences are SQVTM and ANQGSEA.

This sequence joins TRBV7-3 and TRBJ2-5; 8 bases are shared with TRBD1. This CDR3 has 14 amino acids. V trimming: 5 bases; J trimming: 5 bases; junction bases outside the gene matches: 7. Germline CDR1 and CDR2: SGHTA and FQGTGA. CDR3 DNA: TGTGCCAGCAGCCCAGGGGGCTACGGGGAGACCCAGTACTTC. Its protein product is CASSPGGYGETQYF.

This clone was found many times. The chain carries TRBV18 and TRBJ1-2, with 8 bases that match TRBD1. Germline V gives CDR1 KGHSH, CDR2 LQKENI. The CDR3 sequence is 16 residues long. With V trimmed by 1 base and J by 2 bases, 6 bases remained unmatched. CDR3 DNA sequence: TGTGCCAGCTCACCACGGACAGGGAAGATGAACTATGGCTACACCTTC. Translated, it gives CASSPRTGKMNYGYTF.

The chain has TRBV29-1 and TRBJ2-3; 14 nucleotides agree with TRBD2. The CDR3 contains 16 residues. J gave up 3 bases and V 6 bases, and 8 bases lay outside the gene matches. The germline CDR1 and CDR2 sequences are SQVTM and ANQGSEA. The CDR3 spells CSVVIGTSGRTDTQYF. The DNA for the CDR3 is TGCAGCGTCGTGATTGGGACTAGCGGGAGAACAGATACGCAGTATTTT.

This clone has more than one count but fewer than ten. The chain is built from TRBV5-1 and TRBJ1-4, with 12 bases lining up with TRBD1. This CDR3 contains 16 residues. In germline, CDR1 is SGHRS, CDR2 YFSETQ. Trimming cost V 0 bases and J 8 bases; bases outside gene matches: 5. The CDR3 sequence is CASSLEGQGAGEKLFF. The CDR3 coding sequence is TGCGCCAGCAGCTTGGAGGGACAGGGGGCGGGAGAAAAACTGTTTTTT.

The chain carries TRBV5-1 and TRBJ2-1, with D perhaps matching TRBD1 (6 bases). Per the germline V gene, CDR1 is SGHRS and CDR2 is YFSETQ. V was cut by 0 bases and J by 3 bases, with 10 bases left in between. The CDR3 covers 15 residues. This CDR3 reads CASSLEQGLYNEQFF. For the CDR3, the DNA is TGCGCCAGCAGCTTGGAACAGGGCCTCTACAATGAGCAGTTCTTC.

This clone was detected only once. This chain connects TRBV28 to TRBJ2-4; perhaps TRBD1 as D (5 bases). Germline V gene data show CDR1 as MDHEN and CDR2 as SYDVKM. Trimming took off 4 bases at V and 0 bases at J, with 7 bases between the two ends. The CDR3 is made up of 14 amino acids. This chain's CDR3 is CASSSGQAKNIQYF. CDR3 sequence (DNA): TGTGCCAGCAGTTCCGGACAAGCCAAAAACATTCAGTACTTC.

A single count supports this clone. This chain connects TRBV15 to TRBJ2-4, with TRBD1 matching 11 bases. Germline loops: CDR1 LNHNV, CDR2 YYDKDF (reference sequence). Trimming removed 5 bases from V and 1 base from J; junction bases left unmatched: 7. This CDR3 is built from 17 residues. The CDR3 sequence is CATSSGQGAGAKNIQYF. The CDR3 nucleotides are TGTGCCACCAGCTCAGGACAGGGGGCAGGGGCCAAAAACATTCAGTACTTC.

The genes are TRBV29-1 and TRBJ2-3, with 10 bases fitting TRBD2. The CDR3 is made up of 14 amino acids. Germline CDR1 reads SQVTM; CDR2 reads ANQGSEA. J was trimmed by 5 bases and V by 5 bases; bases with no gene match: 7. As DNA, the CDR3 is TGCAGCGTTCTAAGCGGGAGGGCCATAGATACGCAGTATTTT. It is translated as CSVLSGRAIDTQYF.

CDR3 in DNA: TGTGCCAGCAGGCTACAGGAGAATGAGCAGTTCTTC. Its translation is CASRLQENEQFF. V usage is TRBV12-3 or TRBV12-4 and J usage is TRBJ2-1; perhaps TRBD1 as D (5 bases). The CDR3 runs 12 residues. V dropped 6 bases and J dropped 7 bases, with 10 bases sitting between them.

The rearrangement joins TRBV6-1 to TRBJ2-7, with a possible D match to TRBD2 (6 bases). V lost 0 bases, J lost 3 bases, and 15 bases lay in between. This CDR3 spans 16 amino acids. Germline V gene lookup returns CDR1 MNHNS and CDR2 SASEGT. The CDR3 loop reads CASSEASPGRLYEQYF. DNA for the CDR3: TGTGCCAGCAGTGAAGCGTCTCCAGGGAGGCTCTACGAGCAGTACTTC.

The J gene is TRBJ1-3, the V gene TRBV7-9, with D possibly being TRBD1 (6 bases). Trimming removed 3 bases at V and 0 bases at J, with 6 bases between. The germline CDR1 and CDR2 sequences are SEHNR and FQNEAQ (reference sequence). The CDR3 spans 14 residues. The DNA of the CDR3 is TGTGCCAGCAGCTTGACAGGCTCTGGAAACACCATATATTTT. It translates to CASSLTGSGNTIYF.

The V gene is TRBV15, the J gene TRBJ2-1, with D perhaps TRBD2 (5 bases). Looked up from germline, CDR1 is LNHNV and CDR2 is YYDKDF (reference sequence). The V gene lost 0 bases and the J gene lost 10 bases, with 16 bases spanning the gap. The CDR3 runs 15 residues. The CDR3 region is CATSRDPLAEQEQFF. DNA of the CDR3: TGTGCCACCAGCAGAGATCCCCTAGCAGAACAGGAGCAGTTCTTC.